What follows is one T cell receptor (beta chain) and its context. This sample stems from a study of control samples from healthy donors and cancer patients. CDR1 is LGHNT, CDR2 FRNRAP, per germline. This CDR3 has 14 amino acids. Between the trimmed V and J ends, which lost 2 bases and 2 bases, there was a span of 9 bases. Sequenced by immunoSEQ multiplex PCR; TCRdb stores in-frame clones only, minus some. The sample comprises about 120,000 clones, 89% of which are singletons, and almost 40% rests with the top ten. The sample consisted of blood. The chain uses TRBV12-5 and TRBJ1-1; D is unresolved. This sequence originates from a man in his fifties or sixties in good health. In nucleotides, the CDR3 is TGTGCTAGTGGTTTGTCTCCACTTAACACTGAAGCTTTCTTT. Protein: CASGLSPLNTEAFF.